These 8 T cell receptor beta chains originate from one sample sequenced in a study of OX40 agonist ivuxolimab in advanced cancers. Clones were sequenced by immunoSEQ multiplex PCR, and TCRdb holds only the in-frame ones, with some missing. Of 25,000 to 30,000 clones listed, about 80% are singletons. The starting material was CD4+ or CD8+ T cells sorted from blood, obtained in a trial of the OX40 agonist ivuxolimab. The receptor source for this set is an adult with an advanced solid tumor such as melanoma, head and neck, liver or kidney cancer.

The J gene is TRBJ2-2, the V gene TRBV7-9, with 7 nucleotides matching TRBD1. This CDR3 is 14 amino acids long. The J segment lost 4 bases and the V segment lost 5 bases, leaving 4 bases of the junction unmatched. CDR1 and CDR2 from the germline V gene are SEHNR and FQNEAQ (reference sequence). CDR3 loop: CASSADRVTGELFF. CDR3 coding DNA: TGTGCCAGCAGCGCAGACAGGGTCACCGGGGAGCTGTTTTTT.

This clone has just one count. The V and J genes are TRBV6-1 and TRBJ2-3; D unresolved. The CDR3 runs to 14 residues. V lost 2 bases and J lost 2, with 8 bases in between. Germline values: CDR1 MNHNS, CDR2 SASEGT. CDR3 coding DNA: TGTGCCAGCAGTGAAACCGCATTCACAGATACGCAGTATTTT. The encoded protein is CASSETAFTDTQYF.

The chain joins TRBV29-1 to TRBJ1-1; D unclear. Trimming pared 0 bases from V and 6 bases from J, leaving 17 bases between. CDR3 size: 15 residues. In germline, CDR1 is SQVTM, CDR2 ANQGSEA. The CDR3 is CSVEDWPLLVAEAFF. The CDR3 nucleotides are TGCAGCGTTGAAGATTGGCCACTCCTGGTGGCTGAAGCTTTCTTT.

The chain employs TRBV19 and TRBJ2-1; D is unclear. The CDR3 spans 12 residues. The germline gives CDR1 LNHDA, CDR2 SQIVND (reference sequence). With 4 bases removed from V and 10 bases from J, the gap between germline ends came to 11 bases. In DNA, the CDR3 is TGTGCCAGTAGTACCCCAAGGAACGAGCAGTTCTTC. Its protein is CASSTPRNEQFF.

The chain links TRBV27 to TRBJ2-7; TRBD2 matches 8 bases. V dropped 0 bases and J dropped 0; count of bases not matched to a gene: 10. This CDR3 contains 18 residues. The germline V gene has CDR1 MNHEY and CDR2 SMNVEV (reference sequence). CDR3 DNA sequence: TGTGCCAGCAGTTTATCTCCCACCCCGGGGGGGGGCTCCTACGAGCAGTACTTC. This codes for CASSLSPTPGGGSYEQYF.

V gene TRBV7-6 combines with J gene TRBJ1-1; D is possibly TRBD1 (6 bases). V lost 5 bases, J lost 1 base, and 14 bases lay in between. The germline V gene encodes CDR1 SGHVS and CDR2 FNYEAQ. The CDR3 runs 15 residues. The CDR3 loop reads CASSTYLTGNTEAFF. The CDR3 DNA reads as TGTGCCAGCAGCACCTACCTGACAGGGAACACTGAAGCTTTCTTT.

V is TRBV10-2 and J is TRBJ1-1; no clear D. The germline V and J ends were trimmed by 3 bases and 4 bases, with 15 bases remaining between them. This CDR3 comprises 15 residues. The V gene's germline CDR1 is WSHSY and CDR2 SAAADI. CDR3 DNA: TGCGCCAGCAGTGACATGTGGGGAACGGGCACTGAAGCTTTCTTT. Translated: CASSDMWGTGTEAFF.

The chain links TRBV27 to TRBJ2-5; D call uncertain. CDR1 is MNHEY and CDR2 is SMNVEV in the germline V gene (reference sequence). Trimming took off 6 bases at V and 1 base at J, with 6 bases between the two ends. The CDR3 is 12 amino acids. In DNA, the CDR3 is TGTGCCAGCAGGGGGATCCAAGAGACCCAGTACTTC. This sequence encodes CASRGIQETQYF.